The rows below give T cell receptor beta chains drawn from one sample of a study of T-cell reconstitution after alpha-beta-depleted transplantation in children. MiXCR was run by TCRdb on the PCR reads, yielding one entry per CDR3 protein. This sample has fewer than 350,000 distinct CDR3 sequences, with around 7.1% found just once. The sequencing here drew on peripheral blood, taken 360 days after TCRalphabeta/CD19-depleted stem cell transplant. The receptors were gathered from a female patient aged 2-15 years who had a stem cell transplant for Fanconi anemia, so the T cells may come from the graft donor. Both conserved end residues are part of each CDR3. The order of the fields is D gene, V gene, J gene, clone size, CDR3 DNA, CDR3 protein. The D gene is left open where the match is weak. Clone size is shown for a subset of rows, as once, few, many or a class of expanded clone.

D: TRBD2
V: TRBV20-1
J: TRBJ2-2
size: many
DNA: TGCAGTGCTAGGGCGGGAGCCGGGGAGCTGTTTTTT
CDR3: CSARAGAGELFF

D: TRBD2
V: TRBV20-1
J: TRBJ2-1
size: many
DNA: TGCAGTGCTAGATCTAGCGGGGGAAACAATGAGCAGTTCTTC
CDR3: CSARSSGGNNEQFF

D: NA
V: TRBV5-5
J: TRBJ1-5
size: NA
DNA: TGTGCCAGCAGCTTACAGGGTTTGGTTCAGCCCCAGCATTTT
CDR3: CASSLQGLVQPQHF

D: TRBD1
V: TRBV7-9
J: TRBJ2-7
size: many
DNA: TGTGCCAGCAGCTTAAGACAGGGTAACGACGAGCAGTACTTC
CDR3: CASSLRQGNDEQYF

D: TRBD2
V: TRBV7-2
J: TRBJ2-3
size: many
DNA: TGTGCCAGCAGCTTAGTGCCCAGCGGGGGTTACGGCACAGATACGCAGTATTTT
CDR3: CASSLVPSGGYGTDTQYF

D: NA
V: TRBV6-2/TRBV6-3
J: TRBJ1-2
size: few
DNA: TGTGCCAGCAGCCCTCTAGCCTATGGCTACACCTTC
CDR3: CASSPLAYGYTF

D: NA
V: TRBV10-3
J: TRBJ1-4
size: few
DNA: TGTGCCATCAGTGAGTCGCCTGGGGGGCAGCTCGACGAAAAACTGTTTTTT
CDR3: CAISESPGGQLDEKLFF

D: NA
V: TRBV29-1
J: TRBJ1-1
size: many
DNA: TGCAGCGTTGCAAACACTGAAGCTTTCTTT
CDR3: CSVANTEAFF

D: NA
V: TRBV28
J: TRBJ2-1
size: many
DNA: TGTGCCAGCAGTTCCATGACAGGGAGGGGCTCCTACAATGAGCAGTTCTTC
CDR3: CASSSMTGRGSYNEQFF

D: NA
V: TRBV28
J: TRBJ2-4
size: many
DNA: TGTGCCAGCAGTTTTTGGCAGTTTCGAAACATTCAGTACTTC
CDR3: CASSFWQFRNIQYF

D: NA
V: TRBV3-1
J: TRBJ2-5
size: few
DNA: TGTGCCAGCAGCCAAGTTTGGGTAGAGACCCAGTACTTC
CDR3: CASSQVWVETQYF

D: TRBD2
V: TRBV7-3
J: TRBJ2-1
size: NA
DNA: TGTGCCAGCAGCCCGACAGTCCCGGGACTAGCGGGAGGACCTCGCTCCTACAATGAGCAGTTCTTC
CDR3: CASSPTVPGLAGGPRSYNEQFF

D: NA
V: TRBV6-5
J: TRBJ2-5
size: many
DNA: TGTGCCAGCAGTTACTCACCTGTCCTACAAGAGACCCAGTACTTC
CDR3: CASSYSPVLQETQYF

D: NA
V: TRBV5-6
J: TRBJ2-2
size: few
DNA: TGTGCCAGCAGCTTTCCACAGGGTCCCGAGAACACCGGGGAGCTGTTTTTT
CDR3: CASSFPQGPENTGELFF

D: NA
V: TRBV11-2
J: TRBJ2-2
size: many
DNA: TGTGCCAGCAGCTCCAGGGGCACGGACACCGGGGAGCTGTTTTTT
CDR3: CASSSRGTDTGELFF

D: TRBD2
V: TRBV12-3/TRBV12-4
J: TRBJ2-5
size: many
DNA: TGTGCCAGCAGTCCCCGGACTAGCGGGGAGTACCAAGAGACCCAGTACTTC
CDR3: CASSPRTSGEYQETQYF

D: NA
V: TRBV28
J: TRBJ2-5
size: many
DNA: TGTGCCAGCAGTCCGCACTTTGCGGGGCCACAAGAGGGGACCCAGTACTTC
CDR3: CASSPHFAGPQEGTQYF

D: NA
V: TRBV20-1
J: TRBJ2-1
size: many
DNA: TGCAGTGCTAGAGATGACGACTGGTACAATGAGCAGTTCTTC
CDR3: CSARDDDWYNEQFF

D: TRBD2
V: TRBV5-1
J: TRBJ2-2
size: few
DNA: TGCGCCAGCAGCTTGTTGCTAGCGGGGTTAACCGGGGAGCTGTTTTTT
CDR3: CASSLLLAGLTGELFF

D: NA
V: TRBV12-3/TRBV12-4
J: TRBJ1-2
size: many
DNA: TGTGCCAGCAGTGTCAGCGACTATGGCTACACCTTC
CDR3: CASSVSDYGYTF

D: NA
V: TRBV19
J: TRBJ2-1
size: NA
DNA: TGTGCCAGTAGTAGAGGTGAAGTTTACAATGAGCAGTTCTTC
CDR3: CASSRGEVYNEQFF

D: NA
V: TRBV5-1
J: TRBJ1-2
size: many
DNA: TGCGCCAGCAGCTTGGTACCGGGCAACTATGGCTACACCTTC
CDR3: CASSLVPGNYGYTF

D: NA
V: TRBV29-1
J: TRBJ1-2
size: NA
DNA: TGCAGCGTTGAAAAAAGTTACTATGGCTACACCTTC
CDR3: CSVEKSYYGYTF

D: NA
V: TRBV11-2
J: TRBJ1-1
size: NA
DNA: TGTGCCAGCAGCTTTGGAGGACAGCTCGGTTACGCAGCTTTCTTT
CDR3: CASSFGGQLGYAAFF

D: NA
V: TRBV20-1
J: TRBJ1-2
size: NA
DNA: TGCAGTGCAGAAATGCCAAACTATGGCTACACCTTC
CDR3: CSAEMPNYGYTF

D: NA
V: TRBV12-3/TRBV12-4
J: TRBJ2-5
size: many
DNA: TGTGCCAGCAGACCTGAAGGCCTCGGATCAGAGACCCAGTACTTC
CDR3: CASRPEGLGSETQYF

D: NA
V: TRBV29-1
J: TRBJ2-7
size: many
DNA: TGCAGCGTTGGGACAGCCTACGAGCAGTACTTC
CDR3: CSVGTAYEQYF

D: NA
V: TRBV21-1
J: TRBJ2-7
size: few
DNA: TGTGCCAGCAGCTCTCTAAAGGTATCATTCTACGAGCAGTACTTC
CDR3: CASSSLKVSFYEQYF

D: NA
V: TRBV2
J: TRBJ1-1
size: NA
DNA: TGTGCCAGCAGGGGTCTAGGGATGCGGCGAGCTTTCTTT
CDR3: CASRGLGMRRAFF

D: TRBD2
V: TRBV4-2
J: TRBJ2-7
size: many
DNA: TGTGCCAGCAGCCAAGAGGGGGGGACGGCACCTTCCTACGAGCAGTACTTC
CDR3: CASSQEGGTAPSYEQYF

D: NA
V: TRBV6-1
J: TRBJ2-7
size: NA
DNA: TGTGCCAGCAGTCGAATCCTACAGACTAGCTCCTACGAGCAGTACTTC
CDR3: CASSRILQTSSYEQYF

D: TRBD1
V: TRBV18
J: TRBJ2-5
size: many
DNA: TGTGCCAGCTCACCAAGGGACAGCAACCAAGAGACCCAGTACTTC
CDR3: CASSPRDSNQETQYF

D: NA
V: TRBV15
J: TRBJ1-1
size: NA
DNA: TGTGCCACCAGCACCGCATACGGGCGGGGCCTGGGCACTGAAGCTTTCTTT
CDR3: CATSTAYGRGLGTEAFF

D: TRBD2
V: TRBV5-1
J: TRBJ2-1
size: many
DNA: TGCGCCAGCAGCTTGTACGGCGGGGGGGCCTACAATGAGCAGTTCTTC
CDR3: CASSLYGGGAYNEQFF

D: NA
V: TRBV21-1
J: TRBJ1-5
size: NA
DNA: TGTGCCAGCAGCGGGGTTGTTACAGGAAGCAATCAGCCCCAGCATTTT
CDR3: CASSGVVTGSNQPQHF

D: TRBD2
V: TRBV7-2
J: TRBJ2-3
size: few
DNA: TGTGCCAGCAGCTTTAGGCTAGCGGGAATCACAGATACGCAGTATTTT
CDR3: CASSFRLAGITDTQYF

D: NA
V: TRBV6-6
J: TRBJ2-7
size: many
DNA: TGTGCCAGCAGTTACGAGGGAGGCGGGCAGTACTTC
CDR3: CASSYEGGGQYF

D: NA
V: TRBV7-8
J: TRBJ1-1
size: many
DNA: TGTGCCAGCAGCAGAGCAGGGGAGGGGTACACTGAAGCTTTCTTT
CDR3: CASSRAGEGYTEAFF

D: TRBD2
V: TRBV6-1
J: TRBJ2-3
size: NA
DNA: TGTGCCAGCAGTGCCCAAGGACTAGCGGGCACAGATACGCAGTATTTT
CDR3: CASSAQGLAGTDTQYF

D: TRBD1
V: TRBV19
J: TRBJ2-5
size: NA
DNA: TGTGCCAGTAGTATCTCAAGTAGGCCGGGGACAGTTCAAGAGACCCAGTACTTC
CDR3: CASSISSRPGTVQETQYF

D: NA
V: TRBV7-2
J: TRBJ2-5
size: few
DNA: TGTGCCAGCACCCCCTTGGGGGTGGGAGAGACCCAGTACTTC
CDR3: CASTPLGVGETQYF

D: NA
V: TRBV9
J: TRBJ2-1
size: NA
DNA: TGTGCCAGCAGCGAGTCCGGGACCCTCCACAATGAGCAGTTCTTC
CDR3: CASSESGTLHNEQFF

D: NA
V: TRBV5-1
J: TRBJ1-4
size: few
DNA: TGCGCCAGCAGTCCAATGATGGGGGGAGGCGAAAAACTGTTTTTT
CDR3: CASSPMMGGGEKLFF

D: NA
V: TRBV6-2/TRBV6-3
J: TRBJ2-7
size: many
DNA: TGTGCCAGCAGTTACGCGCGCCCGATTCCCCTCTCCTACGAGCAGTACTTC
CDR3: CASSYARPIPLSYEQYF